This entry concerns a single T cell receptor (beta chain). This specimen belongs to a study of blood T cell repertoires in COVID-19. The germline gives CDR1 SEHNR, CDR2 FQNEAQ (reference sequence). J gave up 0 bases and V 3 bases, and 2 bases lay outside the gene matches. The CDR3 is 14 residues long. Methods used by the authors: Estimation of nucleated cell counts was performed using reference gene primer amplification. TCRdb keeps only in-frame clones here, not all; method: immunoSEQ multiplex PCR. V and J calls and clone size are copied from that table; D and trimming were computed from the DNA. The profile shows about 280,000 clones, 85% to 90% of them singletons. Living in 25 or so US areas, the participants were between roughly 18 and 90 years of age.

The sequencing sample was made of PBMCs or T cells enriched from blood (not recorded which). The sequence came from a woman under 40 with acute COVID-19. V and J are TRBV7-9 and TRBJ2-7; 7 nucleotides agree with TRBD2. The CDR3 spells CASSFPSGSYEQYF. CDR3 coding DNA: TGTGCCAGCAGCTTCCCTAGCGGCTCCTACGAGCAGTACTTC.